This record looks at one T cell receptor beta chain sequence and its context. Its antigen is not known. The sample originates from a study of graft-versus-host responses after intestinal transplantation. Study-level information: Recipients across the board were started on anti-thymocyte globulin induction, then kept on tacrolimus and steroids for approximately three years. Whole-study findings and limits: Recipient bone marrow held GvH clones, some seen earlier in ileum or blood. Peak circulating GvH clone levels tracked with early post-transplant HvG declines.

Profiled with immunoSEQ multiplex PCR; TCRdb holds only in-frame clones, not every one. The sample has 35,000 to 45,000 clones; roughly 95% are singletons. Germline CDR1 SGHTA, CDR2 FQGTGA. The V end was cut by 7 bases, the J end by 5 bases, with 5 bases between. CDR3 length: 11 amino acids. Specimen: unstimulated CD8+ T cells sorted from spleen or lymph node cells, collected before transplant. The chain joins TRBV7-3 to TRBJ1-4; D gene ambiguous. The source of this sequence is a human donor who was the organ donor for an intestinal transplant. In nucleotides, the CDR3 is TGTGCCAGCACCCTCAATGAAAAACTGTTTTTT. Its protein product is CASTLNEKLFF.